What follows describes a single TCR beta chain. This entry belongs to a study of blood T cell repertoires in COVID-19. Overall study context: Acute-phase and convalescent COVID-19 samples originated in the United States, Italy and Spain. From T cells, B-cell-depleted T cells, or PBMCs came the material, which was cDNA or gDNA.

CDR1 is SNHLY, CDR2 FYNNEI, per germline. CDR3 length: 14 residues. Trimming took 3 bases from V and 5 from J, leaving 13 bases between them. Authors' processing steps: Estimates of nucleated cell counts were drawn from the amplification of reference gene primers. The data were produced by immunoSEQ multiplex PCR, yet TCRdb's version contains in-frame clones alone and is incomplete. V and J calls and clone size are as listed in that table; D and trimming were resolved from the DNA. The sample has approximately 160,000 clones, around 84% seen once. This chain uses TRBV2 with TRBJ1-1; TRBD1 is a possible D gene (6 bases). The sample comprised peripheral blood. This clonotype was obtained from a man between 50 and 59 years old with active or convalescent COVID-19. The CDR3 region is CASSDSGAGTEAFF. The CDR3 nucleotides read TGTGCCAGCAGTGATTCAGGGGCGGGTACTGAAGCTTTCTTT.